Here is one T cell receptor (beta chain) with its context. Repertoires were generated with immunoSEQ multiplex PCR, while TCRdb's copy carries only in-frame clones and drops some. Among 250,000 to 300,000 clones listed, 70% to 90% were seen once. Enrollees, 18 to 89 years old, lived in 24 US areas. Clinical history as reported by participants underpinned cohort assignment. Two negative PCRs, clearance, or symptom resolution characterized the recovered Cohort 3 donors. Germline V gene sequence: CDR1 SGHRS, CDR2 YFSETQ. The CDR3 consists of 17 residues. V lost 3 bases and J lost 0, with 19 bases in between. This sample was included in a study of blood T cell repertoires in COVID-19. Overall study: The analysed material was cDNA or gDNA that came from T cells, B-cell-depleted T cells, or PBMCs.

This receptor was obtained from a woman aged 45-59 years who had recovered from COVID-19. This chain links TRBV5-1 with TRBJ2-7, with a weak D call TRBD1 (5 bases). The sequenced material came from PBMCs or T cells enriched from blood (not recorded which). CDR3 DNA sequence: TGCGCCAGCAGCTCAGTCTCCGGCGACAGAGACTCCTACGAGCAGTACTTC. It codes for CASSSVSGDRDSYEQYF.